The clone carrying this T cell receptor beta chain was recorded at least ten times. Its target is unknown. At one of its ends the junction is not consistent with the germline gene, which may arise from a read error. TCRdb itself ran the 5' RACE reads through MiXCR, one entry per CDR3 protein. The table has roughly 690,000 distinct CDR3 sequences, 5.5% to 7.5% seen once. With no exceptions, donors were healthy Caucasians. Germline V CDR1 and CDR2: LGHNA, YNFKEQ. The CDR3 runs 12 residues. This sample is part of a study of identical twins. Study outcomes and limitations: Fewer insertions were carried by abundant cord blood beta clonotypes, but none was seen in memory repertoires. Invariant MAIT and iNKT cells could partly confound zero-insertion analyses.

V is TRBV4-2 and J is TRBJ2-1; 7 bases line up with TRBD2. The TCR comes from a man younger than 30 in good health. What was sequenced was naive T cells sorted from blood. CDR3 in DNA: TGTGCCAGCAGCCAAACAGCGGGGAGCATAATCTTC. It translates to CASSQTAGSIIF.